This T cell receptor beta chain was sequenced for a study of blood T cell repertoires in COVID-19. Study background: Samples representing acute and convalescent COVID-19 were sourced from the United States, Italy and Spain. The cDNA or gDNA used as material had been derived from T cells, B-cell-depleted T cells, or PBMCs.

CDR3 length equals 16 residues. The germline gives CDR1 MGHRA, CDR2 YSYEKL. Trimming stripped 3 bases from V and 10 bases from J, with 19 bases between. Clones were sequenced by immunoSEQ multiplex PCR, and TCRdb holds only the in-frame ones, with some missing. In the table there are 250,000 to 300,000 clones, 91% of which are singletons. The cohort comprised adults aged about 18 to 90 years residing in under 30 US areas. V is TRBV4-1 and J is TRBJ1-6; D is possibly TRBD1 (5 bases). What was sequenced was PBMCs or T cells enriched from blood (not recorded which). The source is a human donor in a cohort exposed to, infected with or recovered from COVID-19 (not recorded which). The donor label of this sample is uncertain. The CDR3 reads CASSQPVRGLSSPLHF. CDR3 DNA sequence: TGCGCCAGCAGCCAGCCCGTTCGGGGGTTAAGCTCACCCCTCCACTTT.